One sample yielded the 25 T cell receptor beta chains listed below, sequenced in a study of graft-versus-host responses after intestinal transplantation. Repertoires were generated with immunoSEQ multiplex PCR, while TCRdb's copy carries only in-frame clones and drops some. The table includes about 13,000 clones, almost 85% detected once. The starting material was PBMCs, obtained after intestinal transplantation. The receptors derive from a human patient who received an intestinal transplant, so some T cells may come from the graft donor.

CDR3 region: CASSFGAGTDEKLFF. The CDR3 DNA follows: TGTGCCAGCAGCTTTGGAGCCGGGACAGATGAAAAACTGTTTTTT. J is TRBJ1-4 and V is TRBV7-9; TRBD1 aligns across 7 bases. Germline V gives CDR1 SEHNR, CDR2 FQNEAQ (reference sequence). CDR3 length equals 15 residues. With 3 bases clipped from V and 6 bases from J, the junction kept 7 bases outside the gene matches.

The rearrangement joins TRBV28 to TRBJ1-1; the D gene is possibly TRBD1 (5 bases). Trimming cost V 5 bases and J 1 base, with 5 bases left between them. The CDR3 loop spans 12 amino acids. From germline, CDR1 is MDHEN and CDR2 SYDVKM. The CDR3 region is CASSTGNTEAFF. As DNA, the CDR3 is TGTGCCAGCAGTACAGGGAACACTGAAGCTTTCTTT.

This clone was counted between two and nine times. CDR3 residues: CASSSLRGRAITEQFF. DNA of the CDR3: TGTGCCAGCAGTTCTTTGCGCGGGAGGGCCATCACTGAGCAGTTCTTC. V gene TRBV27 combines with J gene TRBJ2-1, with TRBD2 identical over 9 bases. V lost 4 bases to trimming and J lost 9 bases; unmatched junction nucleotides: 13. Per germline, CDR1 MNHEY and CDR2 SMNVEV (reference sequence). The CDR3 extends over 16 amino acids.

The CDR3 bases are TGTGCCAGCAGTATGCTAGCGACAGATACGCAGTATTTT. This encodes CASSMLATDTQYF. The chain has TRBV28 and TRBJ2-3; D possibly corresponds to TRBD2 (6 bases). Per germline, CDR1 MDHEN and CDR2 SYDVKM. The CDR3 contains 13 residues. V lost 5 bases, J lost 3 bases, and 9 bases lay in between.

The rearrangement links TRBV12-1 to TRBJ2-1; the DNA was not used to check the table's D call, TRBD1. TRBV12-1 is a recognized pseudogene. The CDR3 length is 15 residues. The CDR3 reads CASSLRDRGRDEQFF. CDR3 in DNA: TGTGCCAGCAGCCTCCGGGACAGGGGTAGGGATGAGCAGTTCTTC.

This clone was seen a handful of times. The chain recombines TRBV5-6 with TRBJ2-6, with 12 bases fitting TRBD1. Germline V gene lookup returns CDR1 SGHDT and CDR2 YYEEEE. After removal of 0 bases from V and 0 bases from J, the junction contained 4 bases not matched to a gene. CDR3 length: 19 amino acids. The CDR3 DNA reads TGTGCCAGCAGCTTGGCGGGGACAGGGGGCTTCTCTGGGGCCAACGTCCTGACTTTC. Protein product: CASSLAGTGGFSGANVLTF.

In its sample, this clone was seen a few times. This chain connects TRBV6-4 to TRBJ1-1, with D possibly TRBD1 on 6 matching bases. The CDR3 extends over 15 amino acids. CDR1 and CDR2 from the germline V gene are MRHNA and SNTAGT. V was shortened by 5 bases and J by 3 bases, with 16 bases between the two germline ends. The chain's CDR3 is CASSQEYGTYTEAFF. CDR3 coding DNA: TGTGCCAGCAGTCAGGAATACGGGACATACACTGAAGCTTTCTTT.

A single count supports this clone. The chain combines TRBV6-5 with TRBJ2-1; possibly TRBD1 for D (5 bases). The CDR3 consists of 16 residues. CDR1 is MNHEY, CDR2 SVGAGI, per germline. V dropped 4 bases and J dropped 8 bases, with 21 bases sitting between them. This chain's CDR3 is CASSSGRVPALDEQFF. CDR3 DNA sequence: TGTGCCAGCAGTTCTGGCAGGGTCCCGGCGTTGGATGAGCAGTTCTTC.

Comment on this clone: This is likely an artifact of a read error, given a far larger clone one base away. Other DNA sequences of this sample code for an identical CDR3. The rearrangement uses TRBV28 and TRBJ1-2; D is possibly TRBD1 (6 bases). Germline V gene sequence: CDR1 MDHEN, CDR2 SYDVKM. V was clipped by 6 bases and J by 2 bases, with 22 bases between them. The CDR3 extends over 17 amino acids. Here the CDR3 DNA reads TGTGCCAGCAGGGGGGCGGTGCGGGGGACTCTAAACTATGGCTACACCTTC. Translation gives CASRGAVRGTLNYGYTF.

The rearrangement joins TRBV5-5 to TRBJ2-2; D may be TRBD1 (5 bases). Germline values: CDR1 SGHKS, CDR2 YYEKEE (reference sequence). Between the trimmed V and J ends, which lost 0 bases and 4 bases, there was a span of 10 bases. The CDR3 runs 15 residues. CDR3 nucleotide sequence: TGTGCCAGCAGCTTGGGGGGCGCCGTCACCGGGGAGCTGTTTTTT. It is translated as CASSLGGAVTGELFF.

In nucleotides, the CDR3 is TGTGCCAGCAGCCTAAGGGCCAACGAGCAGTACTTC. This sequence encodes CASSLRANEQYF. The chain joins TRBV9 to TRBJ2-7; no clear D gene. Germline CDR1 is SGDLS and CDR2 is YYNGEE. The germline V and J ends were trimmed by 4 bases and 5 bases, with 10 bases remaining between them. The length of the CDR3 is 12 residues.

The CDR3 region has the DNA TGTGCCAGCATTACAGGGTATTCTGAAGCTTTCTTT. Translated, it gives CASITGYSEAFF. The rearrangement uses TRBV19 and TRBJ1-1; a possible D gene is TRBD1 (6 bases). CDR1 and CDR2 from the germline V gene are LNHDA and SQIVND (reference sequence). The germline V and J ends were trimmed by 9 bases and 6 bases, with 14 bases remaining between them. The CDR3 runs 12 residues.

The CDR3 DNA sequence: TGTGCCAGCTCACCAGGGGGTTACAGGGTCGAGCAGTACTTC. Translated, it gives CASSPGGYRVEQYF. The chain recombines TRBV18 with TRBJ2-5; possibly TRBD1 for D (6 bases). The DNA end is more similar to TRBJ2-7, so the J call may be wrong. This CDR3 has 14 residues. The germline CDR1 and CDR2 sequences are KGHSH and LQKENI.

V and J are TRBV19 and TRBJ2-2; 7 bases match TRBD2. V was pared by 7 bases and J by 4 bases, with 6 bases of the junction left unmatched. Per the germline V gene, CDR1 is LNHDA and CDR2 is SQIVND (reference sequence). There are 14 residues in the CDR3. The CDR3 coding sequence is TGTGCCAGTACCATTGGGGGGGGCACCGGGGAGCTGTTTTTT. The encoded protein is CASTIGGGTGELFF. The complete variable domain, with remaining parts taken from reference TRBV19 and TRBJ2-2, reads DGGITQSPKYLFRKEGQNVTLSCEQNLNHDAMYWYRQDPGQGLRLIYYSQIVNDFQKGDIAEGYSVSREKKESFPLTVTSAQKNPTAFYLCASTIGGGTGELFFGEGSRLTVL.

This chain connects TRBV6-1 to TRBJ2-7, with TRBD1 matching 9 bases. The CDR3 length is 15 residues. The V gene end was trimmed by 4 bases and the J gene end by 4 bases; junction bases not matched to a gene: 8. In germline, CDR1 is MNHNS, CDR2 SASEGT. CDR3 sequence: CASSGSGTGFYEQYF. CDR3 bases: TGTGCCAGCAGTGGCTCCGGGACAGGGTTTTACGAGCAGTACTTC.

J is TRBJ1-1 and V is TRBV11-2; D unclear. V lost 5 bases and J lost 0, with 7 bases in between. The germline V gene has CDR1 SGHAT and CDR2 FQNNGV. The CDR3 is 13 residues long. The CDR3 DNA reads TGTGCCAGCAGCCCCGCCATGAACACTGAAGCTTTCTTT. The encoded protein is CASSPAMNTEAFF.

The CDR3 reads CASSRTGDSNQPQHF. Written as DNA, the CDR3 is TGTGCCAGCAGCCGGACAGGCGATAGCAATCAGCCCCAGCATTTT. V usage is TRBV6-9 and J usage is TRBJ1-5; 7 bases fit TRBD1. V was clipped by 6 bases and J by 0 bases; unmatched bases: 5. CDR3 length equals 15 residues. In germline, CDR1 is MNHGY, CDR2 SVAAGI.

V is TRBV28 and J is TRBJ1-2; D is undetermined. Germline values: CDR1 MDHEN, CDR2 SYDVKM. V was clipped by 7 bases and J by 8 bases, with 23 bases between them. The CDR3 loop spans 15 amino acids. CDR3 in amino acids: CASTPPGSLLEGYTF. The CDR3 region has the DNA TGTGCCAGCACCCCTCCGGGGTCCCTTTTAGAAGGCTACACCTTC.

V gene TRBV7-2 combines with J gene TRBJ2-7; the match to TRBD2 covers 10 bases. The V and J ends lost 2 bases and 1 base, in that order; junction bases with no gene match: 2. The CDR3 runs 15 residues. Germline-derived CDR1 and CDR2 are SGHTA and FQGNSA. Here the CDR3 reads CASSLSAGGSYEQYF. The CDR3 nucleotides are TGTGCCAGCAGCTTATCAGCGGGAGGGTCCTACGAGCAGTACTTC.

In DNA form, the CDR3 reads TGTGCCAGCAGCGTAGGCGACAGCAGGAATGAAAAACTGTTTTTT. Amino acids: CASSVGDSRNEKLFF. The rearrangement uses TRBV9 and TRBJ1-4; D is possibly TRBD1 (5 bases). The CDR3 sequence is 15 residues long. Germline V lookup: CDR1 SGDLS, CDR2 YYNGEE. V was clipped by 0 bases and J by 5 bases, with 11 bases between them.

This clone was observed a handful of times. The CDR3 protein is CASSHKAGGNYEQYF. For the CDR3, the DNA is TGTGCCAGCAGTCACAAGGCGGGAGGGAACTACGAGCAGTACTTC. The chain has TRBV27 and TRBJ2-7; 9 bases fit TRBD2. After removal of 5 bases from V and 3 bases from J, the junction contained 8 bases not matched to a gene. The germline gives CDR1 MNHEY, CDR2 SMNVEV (reference sequence). The CDR3 contains 15 residues.

V usage is TRBV6-1 and J usage is TRBJ1-6, with D unclear. Trimming stripped 8 bases from V and 4 bases from J, with 9 bases between. The CDR3 extends over 13 amino acids. Germline V gene lookup returns CDR1 MNHNS and CDR2 SASEGT. The CDR3 reads CASLELYNSPLHF. For the CDR3, the DNA is TGTGCCAGCCTTGAGTTATATAATTCACCCCTCCACTTT.

This chain links TRBV11-2 with TRBJ2-2; D unclear. Trimming removed 1 base at V and 8 bases at J, with 8 bases between. The CDR3 totals 13 residues. Germline assignment: CDR1 SGHAT and CDR2 FQNNGV. Here the CDR3 reads CASSLASLGELFF. The DNA of the CDR3 is TGTGCCAGCAGCTTAGCAAGTTTAGGGGAGCTGTTTTTT.

The V and J genes are TRBV5-1 and TRBJ2-1; no definite D call. CDR1 and CDR2 (germline): SGHRS, YFSETQ. The germline V and J ends were trimmed by 0 bases and 5 bases, with 9 bases remaining between them. The CDR3 is 14 residues long. In DNA, the CDR3 is TGCGCCAGCAGCTTGGGGCTAGAGGACAATGAGCAGTTCTTC. Protein: CASSLGLEDNEQFF.

This sequence joins TRBV27 and TRBJ1-1; D unclear. Germline V CDR1 and CDR2: MNHEY, SMNVEV (reference sequence). The CDR3 is 14 residues long. The germline V and J ends were trimmed by 3 bases and 9 bases, with 17 bases remaining between them. CDR3 residues: CASSLRIGDGQAFF. CDR3 sequence (DNA): TGTGCCAGCAGTTTGAGGATCGGAGACGGGCAAGCTTTCTTT.